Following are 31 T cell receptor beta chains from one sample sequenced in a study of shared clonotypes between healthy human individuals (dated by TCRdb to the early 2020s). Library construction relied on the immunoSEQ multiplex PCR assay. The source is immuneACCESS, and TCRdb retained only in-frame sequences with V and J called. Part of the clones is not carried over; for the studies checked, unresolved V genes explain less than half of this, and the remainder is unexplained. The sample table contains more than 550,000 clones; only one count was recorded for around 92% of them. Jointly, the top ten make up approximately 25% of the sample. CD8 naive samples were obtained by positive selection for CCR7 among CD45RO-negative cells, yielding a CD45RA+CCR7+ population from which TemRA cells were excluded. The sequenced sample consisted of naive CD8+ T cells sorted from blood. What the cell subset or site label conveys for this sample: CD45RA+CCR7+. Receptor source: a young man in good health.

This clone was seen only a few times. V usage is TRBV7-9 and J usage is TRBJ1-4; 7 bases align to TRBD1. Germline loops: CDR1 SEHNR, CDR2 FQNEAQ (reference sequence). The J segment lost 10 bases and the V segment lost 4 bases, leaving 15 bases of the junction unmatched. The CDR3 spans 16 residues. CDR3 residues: CASSSTGQVGEGKLFF. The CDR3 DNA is TGTGCCAGCAGCTCTACAGGACAGGTCGGTGAGGGAAAACTGTTTTTT.

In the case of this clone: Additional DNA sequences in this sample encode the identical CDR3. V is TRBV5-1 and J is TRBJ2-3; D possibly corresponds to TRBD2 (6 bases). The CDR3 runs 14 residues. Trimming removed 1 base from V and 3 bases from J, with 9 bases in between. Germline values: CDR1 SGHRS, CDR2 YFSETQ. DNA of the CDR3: TGCGCCAGCAGCTTGTGGGGAGGTACAGATACGCAGTATTTT. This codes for CASSLWGGTDTQYF.

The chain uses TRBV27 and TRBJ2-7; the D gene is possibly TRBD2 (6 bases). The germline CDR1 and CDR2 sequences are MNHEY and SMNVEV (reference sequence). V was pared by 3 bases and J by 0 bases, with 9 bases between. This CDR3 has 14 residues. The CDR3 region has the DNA TGTGCCAGCAGTTTGGGACTTTACTCCTACGAGCAGTACTTC. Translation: CASSLGLYSYEQYF.

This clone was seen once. CDR3 protein: CASSLGTGGPEINQPQHF. The CDR3 DNA reads as TGTGCCAGCAGCTTAGGGACGGGGGGCCCCGAAATCAATCAGCCCCAGCATTTT. The genes are TRBV7-8 and TRBJ1-5; perhaps TRBD1 as D (6 bases). Germline values: CDR1 SGHVS, CDR2 FQNEAQ. V shed 1 base and J shed 3 bases, with 19 bases lying between them. This CDR3 contains 18 residues.

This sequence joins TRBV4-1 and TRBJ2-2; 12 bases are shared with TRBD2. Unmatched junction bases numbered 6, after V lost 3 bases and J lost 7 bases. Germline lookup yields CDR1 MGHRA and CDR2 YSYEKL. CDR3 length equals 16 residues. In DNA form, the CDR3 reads TGCGCCAGCAGCCATCTAGCGGGAGGGACCGGCGGGGAGCTGTTTTTT. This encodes CASSHLAGGTGGELFF.

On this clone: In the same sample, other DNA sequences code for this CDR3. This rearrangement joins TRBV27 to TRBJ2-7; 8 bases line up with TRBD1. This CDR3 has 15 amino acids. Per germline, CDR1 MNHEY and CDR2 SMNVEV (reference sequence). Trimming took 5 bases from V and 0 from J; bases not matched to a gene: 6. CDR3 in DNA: TGTGCCAGCAGTGCCTCAGGGGGCCTCTCCTACGAGCAGTACTTC. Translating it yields CASSASGGLSYEQYF.

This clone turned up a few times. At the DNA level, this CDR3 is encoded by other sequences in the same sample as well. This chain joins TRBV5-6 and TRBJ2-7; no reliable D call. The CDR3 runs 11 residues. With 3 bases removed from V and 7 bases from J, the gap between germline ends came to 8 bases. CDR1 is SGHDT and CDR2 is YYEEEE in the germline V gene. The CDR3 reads CASSWTGEQYF. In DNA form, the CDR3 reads TGTGCCAGCAGCTGGACCGGGGAGCAGTACTTC.

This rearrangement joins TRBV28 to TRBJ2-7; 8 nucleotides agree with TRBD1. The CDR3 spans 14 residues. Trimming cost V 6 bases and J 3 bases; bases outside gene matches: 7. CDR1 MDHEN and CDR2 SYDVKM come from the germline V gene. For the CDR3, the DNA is TGTGCCAGCAGCCCTTACACAGGGGGCTACGAGCAGTACTTC. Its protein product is CASSPYTGGYEQYF.

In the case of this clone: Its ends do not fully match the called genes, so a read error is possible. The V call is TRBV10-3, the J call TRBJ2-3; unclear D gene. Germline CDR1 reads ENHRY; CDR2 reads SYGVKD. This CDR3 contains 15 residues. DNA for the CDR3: TGTGCCATCCGTGAAAGGCAAACTAGCACAGATACGCAGTATTTT. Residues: CAIRERQTSTDTQYF.

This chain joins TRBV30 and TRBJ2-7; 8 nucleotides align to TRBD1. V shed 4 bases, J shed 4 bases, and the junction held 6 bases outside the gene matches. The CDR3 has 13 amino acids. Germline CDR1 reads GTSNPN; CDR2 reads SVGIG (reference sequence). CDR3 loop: CAWTQGAAYEQYF. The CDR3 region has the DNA TGTGCCTGGACGCAGGGGGCAGCTTACGAGCAGTACTTC. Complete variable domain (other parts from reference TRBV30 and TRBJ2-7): SQTIHQWPATLVQPVGSPLSLECTVEGTSNPNLYWYRQAAGRGLQLLFYSVGIGQISSEVPQNLSASRPQDRQFILSSKKLLLSDSGFYLCAWTQGAAYEQYFGPGTRLTVT.

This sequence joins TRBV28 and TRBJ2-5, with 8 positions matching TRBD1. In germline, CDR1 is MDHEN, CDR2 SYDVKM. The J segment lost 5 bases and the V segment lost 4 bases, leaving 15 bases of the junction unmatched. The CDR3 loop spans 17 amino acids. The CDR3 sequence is CASSSPLRTGSTETQYF. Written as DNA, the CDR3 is TGTGCCAGCAGTTCGCCCCTTAGGACAGGGTCTACGGAGACCCAGTACTTC.

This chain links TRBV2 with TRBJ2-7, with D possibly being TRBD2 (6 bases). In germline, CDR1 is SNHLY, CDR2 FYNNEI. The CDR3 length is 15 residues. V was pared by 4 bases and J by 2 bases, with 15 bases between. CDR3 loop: CASSGTRLVAYEQYF. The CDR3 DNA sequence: TGTGCCAGCAGTGGCACCCGACTAGTTGCCTACGAGCAGTACTTC.

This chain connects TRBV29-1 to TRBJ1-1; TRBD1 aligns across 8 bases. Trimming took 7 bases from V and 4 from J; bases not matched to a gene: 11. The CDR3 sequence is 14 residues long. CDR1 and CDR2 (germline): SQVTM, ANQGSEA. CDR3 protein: CSAGQGARTTEAFF. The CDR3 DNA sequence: TGCAGCGCCGGGCAGGGGGCTCGGACCACTGAAGCTTTCTTT.

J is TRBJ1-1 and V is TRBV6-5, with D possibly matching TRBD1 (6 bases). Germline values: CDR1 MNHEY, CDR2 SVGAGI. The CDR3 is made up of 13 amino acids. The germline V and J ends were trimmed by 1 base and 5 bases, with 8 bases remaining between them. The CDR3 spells CASSYLQGTEAFF. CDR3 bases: TGTGCCAGCAGTTACTTGCAGGGGACTGAAGCTTTCTTT.

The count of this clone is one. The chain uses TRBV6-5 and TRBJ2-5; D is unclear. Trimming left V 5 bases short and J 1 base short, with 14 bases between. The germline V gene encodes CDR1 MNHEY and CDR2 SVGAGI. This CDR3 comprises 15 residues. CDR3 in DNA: TGTGCCAGCAGTCTACTCCAGGCTCCCCAAGAGACCCAGTACTTC. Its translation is CASSLLQAPQETQYF.

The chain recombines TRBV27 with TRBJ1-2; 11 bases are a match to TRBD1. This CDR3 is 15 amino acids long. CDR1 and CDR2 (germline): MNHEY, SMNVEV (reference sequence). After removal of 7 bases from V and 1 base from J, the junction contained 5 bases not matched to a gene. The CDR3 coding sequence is TGTGCCAGCAAATTCGGGACAGGGGGTAACTATGGCTACACCTTC. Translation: CASKFGTGGNYGYTF.

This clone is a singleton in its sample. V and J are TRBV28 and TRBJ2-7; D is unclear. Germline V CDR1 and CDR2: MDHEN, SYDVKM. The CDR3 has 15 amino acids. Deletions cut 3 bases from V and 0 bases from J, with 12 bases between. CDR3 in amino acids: CASSFIQDDSYEQYF. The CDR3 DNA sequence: TGTGCCAGCAGTTTCATTCAGGATGACTCCTACGAGCAGTACTTC.

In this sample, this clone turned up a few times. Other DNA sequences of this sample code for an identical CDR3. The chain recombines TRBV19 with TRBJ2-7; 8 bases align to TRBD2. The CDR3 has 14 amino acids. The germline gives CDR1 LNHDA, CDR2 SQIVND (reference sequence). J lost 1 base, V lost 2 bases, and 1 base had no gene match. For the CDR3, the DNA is TGTGCCAGTAGTATAAGCGGGAGTTCCTACGAGCAGTACTTC. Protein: CASSISGSSYEQYF.

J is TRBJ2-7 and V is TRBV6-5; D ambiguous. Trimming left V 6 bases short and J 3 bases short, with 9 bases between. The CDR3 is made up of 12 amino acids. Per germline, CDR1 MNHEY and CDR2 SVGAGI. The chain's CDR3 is CASRFGNYEQYF. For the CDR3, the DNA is TGTGCCAGCAGATTTGGGAACTACGAGCAGTACTTC.

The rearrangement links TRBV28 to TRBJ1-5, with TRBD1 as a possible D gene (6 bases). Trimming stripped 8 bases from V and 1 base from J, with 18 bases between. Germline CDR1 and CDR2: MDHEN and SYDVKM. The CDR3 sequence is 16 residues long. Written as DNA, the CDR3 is TGTGCCAGCCTTAAGGGGGGCGACTCGAGCAATCAGCCCCAGCATTTT. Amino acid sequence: CASLKGGDSSNQPQHF.

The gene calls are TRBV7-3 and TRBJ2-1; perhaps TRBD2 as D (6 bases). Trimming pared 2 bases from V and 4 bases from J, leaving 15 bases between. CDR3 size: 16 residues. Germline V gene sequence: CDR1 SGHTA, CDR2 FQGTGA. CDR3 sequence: CASSLDGEAIYNEQFF. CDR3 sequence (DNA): TGTGCCAGCAGCTTAGATGGGGAGGCTATTTACAATGAGCAGTTCTTC.

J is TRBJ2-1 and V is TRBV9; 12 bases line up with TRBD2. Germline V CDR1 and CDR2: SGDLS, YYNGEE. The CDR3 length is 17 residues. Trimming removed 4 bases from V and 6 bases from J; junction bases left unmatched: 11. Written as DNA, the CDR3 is TGTGCCAGCAGCTTTGAGAGGACTAGCGGGAAAGTCAATGAGCAGTTCTTC. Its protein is CASSFERTSGKVNEQFF.

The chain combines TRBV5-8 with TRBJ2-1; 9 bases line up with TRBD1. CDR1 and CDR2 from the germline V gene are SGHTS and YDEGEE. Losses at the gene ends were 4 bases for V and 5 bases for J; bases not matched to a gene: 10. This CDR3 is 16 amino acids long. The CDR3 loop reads CASSNTGGFRDNEQFF. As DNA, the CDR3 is TGTGCCAGCAGCAACACAGGGGGCTTTAGGGACAATGAGCAGTTCTTC.

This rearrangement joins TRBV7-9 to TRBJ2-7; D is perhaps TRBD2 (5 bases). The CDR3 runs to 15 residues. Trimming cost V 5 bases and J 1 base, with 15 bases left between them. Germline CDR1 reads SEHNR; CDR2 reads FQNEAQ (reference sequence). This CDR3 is CASSQESGWSYEQYF. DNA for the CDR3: TGTGCCAGCAGCCAAGAATCGGGATGGTCCTACGAGCAGTACTTC. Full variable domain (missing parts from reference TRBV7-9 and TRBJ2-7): DTGVSQNPRHKITKRGQNVTFRCDPISEHNRLYWYRQTLGQGPEFLTYFQNEAQLEKSRLLSDRFSAERPKGSFSTLEIQRTEQGDSAMYLCASSQESGWSYEQYFGPGTRLTVT.

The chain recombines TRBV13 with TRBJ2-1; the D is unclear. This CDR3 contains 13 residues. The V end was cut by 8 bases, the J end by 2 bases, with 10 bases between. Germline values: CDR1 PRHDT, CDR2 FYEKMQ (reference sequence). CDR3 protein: CASCLGAYNEQFF. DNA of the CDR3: TGTGCCAGCTGTCTAGGTGCCTACAATGAGCAGTTCTTC.

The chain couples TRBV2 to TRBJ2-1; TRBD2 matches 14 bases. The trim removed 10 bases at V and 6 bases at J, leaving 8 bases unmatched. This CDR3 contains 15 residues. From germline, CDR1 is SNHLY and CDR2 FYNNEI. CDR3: CAILGLAGDLNEQFF. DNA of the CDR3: TGTGCCATACTGGGACTAGCGGGAGATCTCAATGAGCAGTTCTTC.

The CDR3 spells CASSPTDRIFYEQYF. The CDR3 DNA sequence: TGTGCCAGCAGCCCAACGGACAGGATCTTCTACGAGCAGTACTTC. This sequence joins TRBV7-9 and TRBJ2-7, with 7 bases that match TRBD1. Germline V gives CDR1 SEHNR, CDR2 FQNEAQ (reference sequence). CDR3 length equals 15 residues. J lost 3 bases, V lost 5 bases, and 10 bases had no gene match.

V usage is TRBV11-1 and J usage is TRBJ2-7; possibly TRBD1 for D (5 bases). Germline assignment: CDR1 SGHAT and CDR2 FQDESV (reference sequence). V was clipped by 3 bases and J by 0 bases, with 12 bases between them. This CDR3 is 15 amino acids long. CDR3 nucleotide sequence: TGTGCCAGCAGCTTCGGTAGGGGAAGCTCCTACGAGCAGTACTTC. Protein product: CASSFGRGSSYEQYF.

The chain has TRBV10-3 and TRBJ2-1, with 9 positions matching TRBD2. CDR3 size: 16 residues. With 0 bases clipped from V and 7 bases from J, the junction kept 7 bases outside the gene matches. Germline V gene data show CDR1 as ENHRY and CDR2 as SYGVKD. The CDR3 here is CAISESSAGGWNEQFF. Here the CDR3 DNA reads TGTGCCATCAGTGAGTCTTCAGCGGGAGGTTGGAATGAGCAGTTCTTC.

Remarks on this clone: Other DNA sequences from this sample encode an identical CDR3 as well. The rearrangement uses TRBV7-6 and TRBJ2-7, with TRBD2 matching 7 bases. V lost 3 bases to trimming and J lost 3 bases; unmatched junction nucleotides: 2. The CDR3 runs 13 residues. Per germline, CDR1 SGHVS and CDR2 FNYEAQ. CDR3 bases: TGTGCCAGCAGCTTGGGGGAGGGCTACGAGCAGTACTTC. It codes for CASSLGEGYEQYF.

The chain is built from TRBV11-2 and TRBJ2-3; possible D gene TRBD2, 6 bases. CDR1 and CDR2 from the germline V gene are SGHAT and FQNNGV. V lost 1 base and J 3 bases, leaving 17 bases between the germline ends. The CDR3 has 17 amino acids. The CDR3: CASSLGSGRRSTDTQYF. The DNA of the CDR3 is TGTGCCAGCAGCTTAGGGTCAGGGAGGCGCTCAACAGATACGCAGTATTTT.